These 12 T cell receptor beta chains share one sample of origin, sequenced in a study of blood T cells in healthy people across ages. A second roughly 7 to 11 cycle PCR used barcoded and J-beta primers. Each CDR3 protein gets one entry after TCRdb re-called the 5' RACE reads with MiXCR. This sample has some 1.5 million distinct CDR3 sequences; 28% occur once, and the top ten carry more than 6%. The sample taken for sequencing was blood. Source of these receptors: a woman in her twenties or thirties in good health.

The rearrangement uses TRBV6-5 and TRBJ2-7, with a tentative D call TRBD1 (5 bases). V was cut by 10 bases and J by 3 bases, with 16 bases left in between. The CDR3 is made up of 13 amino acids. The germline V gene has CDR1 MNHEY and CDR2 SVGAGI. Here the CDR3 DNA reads TGTGCCATGACAGTAAGAGGCGACTACGAGCAGTACTTC. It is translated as CAMTVRGDYEQYF.

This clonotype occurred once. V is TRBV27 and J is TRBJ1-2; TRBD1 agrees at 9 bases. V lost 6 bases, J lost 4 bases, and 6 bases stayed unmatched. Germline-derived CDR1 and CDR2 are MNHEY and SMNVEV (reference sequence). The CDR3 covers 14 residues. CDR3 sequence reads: CASSKQGACYGYTF. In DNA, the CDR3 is TGTGCCAGCAGCAAACAGGGGGCCTGCTATGGCTACACCTTC.

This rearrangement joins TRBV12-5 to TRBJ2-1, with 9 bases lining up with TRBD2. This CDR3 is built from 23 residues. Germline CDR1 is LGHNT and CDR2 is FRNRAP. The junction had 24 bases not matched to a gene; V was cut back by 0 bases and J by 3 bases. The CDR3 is CASGLVLWPGDRSEREDYNEQFF. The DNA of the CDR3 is TGTGCTAGTGGTTTGGTACTTTGGCCCGGGGACCGCTCAGAGCGGGAGGACTACAATGAGCAGTTCTTC. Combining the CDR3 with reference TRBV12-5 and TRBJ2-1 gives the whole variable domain DARVTQTPRHKVTEMGQEVTMRCQPILGHNTVFWYRQTMMQGLELLAYFRNRAPLDDSGMPKDRFSAEMPDATLATLKIQPSEPRDSAVYFCASGLVLWPGDRSEREDYNEQFFGPGTRLTVL.

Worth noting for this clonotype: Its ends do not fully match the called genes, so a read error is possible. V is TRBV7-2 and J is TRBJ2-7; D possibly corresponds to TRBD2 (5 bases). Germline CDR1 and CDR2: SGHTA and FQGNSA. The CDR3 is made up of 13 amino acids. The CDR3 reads CVSSLASGYEQYF. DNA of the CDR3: TGTGTCAGCAGCTTGGCGTCGGGGTATGAGCAGTATTTC.

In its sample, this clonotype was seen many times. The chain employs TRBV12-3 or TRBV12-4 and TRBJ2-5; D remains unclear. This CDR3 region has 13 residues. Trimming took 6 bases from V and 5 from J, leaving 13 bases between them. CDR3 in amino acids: CASSLSRRETQYF. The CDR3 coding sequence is TGTGCCAGCAGCTTGTCCCGGCGGGAGACCCAGTACTTC.

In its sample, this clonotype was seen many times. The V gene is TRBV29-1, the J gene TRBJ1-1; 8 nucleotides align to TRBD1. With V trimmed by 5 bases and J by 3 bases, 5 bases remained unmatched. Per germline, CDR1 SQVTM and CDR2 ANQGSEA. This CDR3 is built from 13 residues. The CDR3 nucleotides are TGCAGCGTTCGAACAGGGGGAGACACTGAAGCTTTCTTT. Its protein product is CSVRTGGDTEAFF. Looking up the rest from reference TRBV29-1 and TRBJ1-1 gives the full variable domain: SAVISQKPSRDICQRGTSLTIQCQVDSQVTMMFWYRQQPGQSLTLIATANQGSEATYESGFVIDKFPISRPNLTFSTLTVSNMSPEDSSIYLCSVRTGGDTEAFFGQGTRLTVV.

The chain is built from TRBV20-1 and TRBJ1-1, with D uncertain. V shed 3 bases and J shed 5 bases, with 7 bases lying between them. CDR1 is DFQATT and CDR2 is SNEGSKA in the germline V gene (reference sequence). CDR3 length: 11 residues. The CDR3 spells CSARPSTEAFF. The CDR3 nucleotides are TGCAGTGCTAGGCCAAGTACTGAAGCTTTCTTT.

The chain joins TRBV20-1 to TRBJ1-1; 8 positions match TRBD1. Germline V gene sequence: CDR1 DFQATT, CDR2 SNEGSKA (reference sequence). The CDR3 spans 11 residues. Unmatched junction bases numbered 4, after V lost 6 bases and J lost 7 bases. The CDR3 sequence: CSARGRDEAFF. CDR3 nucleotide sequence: TGCAGTGCCAGGGGGCGGGATGAAGCTTTCTTT.

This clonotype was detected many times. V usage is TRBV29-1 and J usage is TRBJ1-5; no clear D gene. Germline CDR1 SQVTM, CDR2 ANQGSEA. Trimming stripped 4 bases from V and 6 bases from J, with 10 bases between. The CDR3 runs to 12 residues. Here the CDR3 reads CSVGAMGQPQHF. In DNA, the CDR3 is TGCAGCGTTGGGGCTATGGGTCAGCCCCAGCATTTT.

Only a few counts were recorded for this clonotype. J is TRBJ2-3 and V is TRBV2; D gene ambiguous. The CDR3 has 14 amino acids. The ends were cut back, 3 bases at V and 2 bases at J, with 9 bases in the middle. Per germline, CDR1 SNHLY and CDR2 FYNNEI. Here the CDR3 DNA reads TGTGCCAGCAGTGACCTCCTCTACACAGATACGCAGTATTTT. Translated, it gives CASSDLLYTDTQYF.

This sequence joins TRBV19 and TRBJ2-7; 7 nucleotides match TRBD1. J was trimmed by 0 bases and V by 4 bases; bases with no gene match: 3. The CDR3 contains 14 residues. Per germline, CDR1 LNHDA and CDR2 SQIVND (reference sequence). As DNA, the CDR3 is TGTGCCAGTAGTAGGGACAGCCACTCCTACGAGCAGTACTTC. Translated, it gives CASSRDSHSYEQYF.

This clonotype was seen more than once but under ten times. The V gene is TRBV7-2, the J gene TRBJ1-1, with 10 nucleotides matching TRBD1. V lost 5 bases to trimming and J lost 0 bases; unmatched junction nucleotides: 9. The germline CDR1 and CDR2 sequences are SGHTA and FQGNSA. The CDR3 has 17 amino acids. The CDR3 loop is CASSLVGTGALNTEAFF. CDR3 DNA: TGTGCCAGCAGCCTAGTCGGGACAGGGGCCCTGAACACTGAAGCTTTCTTT.